A single sample is the source of the 23 T cell receptor beta chains below, sequenced in a study of PD-1 blockade in mismatch repair-deficient tumors. Only in-frame clones appear in the TCRdb table, and some are missing; sequencing was by immunoSEQ multiplex PCR. The repertoire holds about 68,000 clones, about 78% seen once, with 4.5% to 6.5% in the top ten. The specimen comprised peripheral blood, sampled 2 weeks after starting pembrolizumab. The receptors shown here come from an adult with mismatch repair-deficient cancer.

The V call is TRBV25-1, the J call TRBJ2-7; D not certain. V gave up 4 bases and J gave up 1 base, with 11 bases separating them. The germline V gene has CDR1 MGHDK and CDR2 SYGVNS. This CDR3 contains 14 residues. The CDR3 DNA is TGTGCCAGCAGTGCGGCCCTCACTTCCTACGAGCAGTACTTC. Translation gives CASSAALTSYEQYF.

By its share, this clone is medium-sized. The V gene is TRBV2, the J gene TRBJ1-2; 9 nucleotides agree with TRBD1. After removal of 4 bases from V and 1 base from J, the junction contained 4 bases not matched to a gene. CDR1 and CDR2 (germline): SNHLY, FYNNEI. The CDR3 is made up of 15 amino acids. The CDR3 here is CASSGTGGSNYGYTF. In nucleotides, the CDR3 is TGTGCCAGCAGTGGTACAGGGGGCAGTAACTATGGCTACACCTTC.

The chain uses TRBV5-4 and TRBJ2-2, with D tentatively TRBD1 (6 bases). Trimming left V 10 bases short and J 1 base short, with 17 bases between. Germline-derived CDR1 and CDR2 are SGHNT and YYREEE (reference sequence). The CDR3 consists of 15 residues. DNA for the CDR3: TGTGCCGGCCTCGACGTCAGGGGGAACACCGGGGAGCTGTTTTTT. Translated: CAGLDVRGNTGELFF.

The V and J genes are TRBV5-8 and TRBJ2-7, with 9 bases that match TRBD2. J lost 2 bases, V lost 3 bases, and 6 bases had no gene match. The CDR3 is 15 residues long. Germline V gives CDR1 SGHTS, CDR2 YDEGEE. Here the CDR3 DNA reads TGTGCCAGCAGCTCCCGGACTAGCGTCGCCTACGAGCAGTACTTC. Its translation is CASSSRTSVAYEQYF.

The chain employs TRBV6-5 and TRBJ2-7, with D hard to call. V was cut by 6 bases and J by 2 bases, with 14 bases left in between. The CDR3 is 14 residues long. Germline V gives CDR1 MNHEY, CDR2 SVGAGI. Here the CDR3 DNA reads TGTGCCAGCAGCCCCCGGGTCTCGGCCTACGAGCAGTACTTC. Amino acid sequence: CASSPRVSAYEQYF.

The chain carries TRBV9 and TRBJ1-2, with TRBD1 identical over 7 bases. Germline CDR1 SGDLS, CDR2 YYNGEE. The CDR3 sequence is 13 residues long. V was pared by 4 bases and J by 4 bases, with 4 bases of the junction left unmatched. The CDR3 sequence: CASSLGQAYGYTF. Here the CDR3 DNA reads TGTGCCAGCAGCCTCGGACAGGCCTATGGCTACACCTTC.

The J gene is TRBJ2-3, the V gene TRBV19; 8 bases agree with TRBD2. The CDR3 contains 16 residues. Germline CDR1 and CDR2: LNHDA and SQIVND (reference sequence). The trim removed 6 bases at V and 4 bases at J, leaving 12 bases unmatched. The CDR3: CASSRGGTMGSDTQYF. CDR3 nucleotides: TGTGCCAGTAGCCGGGGGGGGACTATGGGCTCAGATACGCAGTATTTT.

The chain employs TRBV19 and TRBJ2-1; D remains ambiguous. The CDR3 sequence is 16 residues long. Trimming removed 1 base at V and 4 bases at J, with 14 bases between. In germline, CDR1 is LNHDA, CDR2 SQIVND (reference sequence). CDR3 bases: TGTGCCAGTAGTATAGTATTAGGGCTGACATACAATGAGCAGTTCTTC. It is translated as CASSIVLGLTYNEQFF.

The rearrangement joins TRBV7-2 to TRBJ2-3; D gene unclear. The V gene lost 4 bases and the J gene lost 2 bases, with 7 bases spanning the gap. The CDR3 spans 13 residues. Germline CDR1 reads SGHTA; CDR2 reads FQGNSA. The CDR3 reads CASSSWPTDTQYF. The CDR3 DNA follows: TGTGCCAGCAGCTCATGGCCCACAGATACGCAGTATTTT.

This clone showed up just a few times. The J gene is TRBJ2-1, the V gene TRBV9; D perhaps matches TRBD2 (6 bases). CDR1 is SGDLS, CDR2 YYNGEE, per germline. The CDR3 is 16 amino acids. The V end was cut by 4 bases, the J end by 4 bases, with 18 bases between. The CDR3 DNA reads as TGTGCCAGCAGCCCCCGTGGGGACTTGGCGTACAATGAGCAGTTCTTC. It specifies CASSPRGDLAYNEQFF.

This clone was seen just once. The chain combines TRBV7-9 with TRBJ2-7; TRBD1 is a possible D gene (6 bases). The CDR3 loop spans 12 amino acids. V gave up 4 bases and J gave up 6 bases, with 10 bases separating them. In germline, CDR1 is SEHNR, CDR2 FQNEAQ (reference sequence). The DNA of the CDR3 is TGTGCCAGCAGCTCACAGGGATTCGAGCAGTACTTC. Its protein is CASSSQGFEQYF.

The chain links TRBV21-1 to TRBJ2-1; the table gives TRBD2 as D, unverified against the DNA. TRBV21-1 is termed a pseudogene. This CDR3 spans 18 amino acids. This CDR3 reads CASSKRVYITSGRNEQFF. The CDR3 DNA follows: TGTGCCAGCAGCAAACGAGTTTATATAACTAGCGGGAGAAATGAGCAGTTCTTC.

The chain links TRBV27 to TRBJ2-1; TRBD2 agrees at 7 bases. The V segment lost 6 bases and the J segment 7 bases; nucleotides outside the gene matches: 18. This CDR3 contains 17 residues. The V gene's germline CDR1 is MNHEY and CDR2 SMNVEV (reference sequence). The CDR3 sequence: CASSRFPGGSSRNEQFF. CDR3 sequence (DNA): TGTGCCAGCAGCAGATTCCCGGGAGGTAGTAGCAGGAATGAGCAGTTCTTC.

This chain links TRBV6-5 with TRBJ2-7, with 8 bases matching TRBD1. Unmatched junction bases numbered 4, after V lost 0 bases and J lost 6 bases. The CDR3 covers 14 residues. Germline V CDR1 and CDR2: MNHEY, SVGAGI. The CDR3 nucleotides read TGTGCCAGCAGTTACTCCAACAGGGGGGTCGAGCAGTACTTC. Protein: CASSYSNRGVEQYF.

This clone is a singleton in its sample. The chain has TRBV10-2 and TRBJ2-2, with TRBD1 matching 9 bases. The CDR3 has 15 residues. With 6 bases clipped from V and 6 bases from J, the junction kept 8 bases outside the gene matches. Germline CDR1 and CDR2: WSHSY and SAAADI. The DNA of the CDR3 is TGCGCCAGCAGAGGGGGACAGGGTCTGTCCGGGGAGCTGTTTTTT. This translates into CASRGGQGLSGELFF.

The chain has TRBV19 and TRBJ2-3; TRBD1 is a possible D gene (6 bases). Trimming stripped 4 bases from V and 1 base from J, with 12 bases between. Germline assignment: CDR1 LNHDA and CDR2 SQIVND (reference sequence). CDR3 length equals 15 residues. The CDR3 nucleotides are TGTGCCAGTAGTACGGGAAGACAGGGCACAGATACGCAGTATTTT. Translation: CASSTGRQGTDTQYF.

This rearrangement joins TRBV9 to TRBJ2-2; 10 positions match TRBD2. The V gene's germline CDR1 is SGDLS and CDR2 YYNGEE. The V segment lost 1 base and the J segment 7 bases; nucleotides outside the gene matches: 7. The CDR3 covers 16 residues. CDR3 protein: CASSVSLAGGVGELFF. CDR3 DNA: TGTGCCAGCAGCGTATCCTTAGCGGGAGGAGTCGGGGAGCTGTTTTTT.

This clone rates as medium-sized. The chain has TRBV6-4 and TRBJ2-1; a possible D gene is TRBD1 (6 bases). The germline V gene encodes CDR1 MRHNA and CDR2 SNTAGT. The CDR3 is 14 amino acids. V lost 2 bases and J 5 bases, leaving 10 bases between the germline ends. The CDR3 DNA reads as TGTGCCAGCAGTGACGGTCAGGGGAACAATGAGCAGTTCTTC. Translated, it gives CASSDGQGNNEQFF.

V is TRBV2 and J is TRBJ2-3; D uncertain. Germline assignment: CDR1 SNHLY and CDR2 FYNNEI. Trimming cost V 8 bases and J 4 bases, with 16 bases left between them. This CDR3 region has 14 residues. The CDR3 protein is CASGGERDADTQYF. In DNA form, the CDR3 reads TGTGCCAGCGGTGGTGAGCGAGACGCAGATACGCAGTATTTT.

About this clone itself: Within the sample, other DNA sequences also encode this same CDR3. The J gene is TRBJ2-6, the V gene TRBV27; D not resolved. The CDR3 length is 13 residues. V shed 3 bases and J shed 0 bases, with 0 bases lying between them. Germline assignment: CDR1 MNHEY and CDR2 SMNVEV (reference sequence). The CDR3 DNA is TGTGCCAGCAGTTTCTCTGGGGCCAACGTCCTGACTTTC. It codes for CASSFSGANVLTF.

The chain links TRBV9 to TRBJ1-3; D is possibly TRBD1 (6 bases). From germline, CDR1 is SGDLS and CDR2 YYNGEE. The CDR3 sequence is 15 residues long. Trimming removed 3 bases from V and 0 bases from J, with 10 bases in between. CDR3 loop: CASSARGTSGNTIYF. For the CDR3, the DNA is TGTGCCAGCAGCGCTAGGGGGACCTCTGGAAACACCATATATTTT. The whole variable domain, filled in from reference TRBV9 and TRBJ1-3, reads DSGVTQTPKHLITATGQRVTLRCSPRSGDLSVYWYQQSLDQGLQFLIQYYNGEERAKGNILERFSAQQFPDLHSELNLSSLELGDSALYFCASSARGTSGNTIYFGEGSWLTVV.

This clone was seen once. The J gene is TRBJ1-3, the V gene TRBV5-1; maybe TRBD1 (5 bases). In germline, CDR1 is SGHRS, CDR2 YFSETQ. The CDR3 runs 15 residues. With 4 bases removed from V and 1 base from J, the gap between germline ends came to 12 bases. The CDR3 sequence: CASSAAGGSGNTIYF. CDR3 in DNA: TGCGCCAGCAGCGCGGCTGGGGGGTCTGGAAACACCATATATTTT. The variable domain in full, with the rest retrieved from reference TRBV5-1 and TRBJ1-3, is KAGVTQTPRYLIKTRGQQVTLSCSPISGHRSVSWYQQTPGQGLQFLFEYFSETQRNKGNFPGRFSGRQFSNSRSEMNVSTLELGDSALYLCASSAAGGSGNTIYFGEGSWLTVV.

This chain links TRBV25-1 with TRBJ2-5; D is undetermined. V lost 1 base to trimming and J lost 1 base, with 4 bases between them. Germline-derived CDR1 and CDR2 are MGHDK and SYGVNS. The CDR3 runs to 13 residues. The CDR3 here is CASSELGQETQYF. CDR3 bases: TGTGCCAGCAGTGAATTGGGCCAAGAGACCCAGTACTTC.